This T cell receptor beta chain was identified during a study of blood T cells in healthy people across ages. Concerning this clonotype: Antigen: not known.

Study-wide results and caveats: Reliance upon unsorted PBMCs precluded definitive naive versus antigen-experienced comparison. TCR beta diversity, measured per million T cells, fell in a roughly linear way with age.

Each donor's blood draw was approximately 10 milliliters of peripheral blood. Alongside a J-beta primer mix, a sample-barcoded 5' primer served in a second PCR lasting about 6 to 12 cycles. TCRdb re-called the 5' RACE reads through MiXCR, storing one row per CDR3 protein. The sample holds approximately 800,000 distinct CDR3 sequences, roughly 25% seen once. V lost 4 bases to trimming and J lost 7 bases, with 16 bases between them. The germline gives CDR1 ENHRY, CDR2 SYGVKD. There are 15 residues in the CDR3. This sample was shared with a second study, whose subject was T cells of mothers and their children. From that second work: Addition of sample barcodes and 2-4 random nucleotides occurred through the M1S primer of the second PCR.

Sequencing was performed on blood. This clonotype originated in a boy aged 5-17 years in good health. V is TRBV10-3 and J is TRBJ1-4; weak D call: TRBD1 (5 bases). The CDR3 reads CAISGGEDGAEKLFF. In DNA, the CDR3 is TGTGCCATCAGTGGGGGGGAGGATGGCGCTGAAAAACTGTTTTTT.